Each of the 10 T cell receptor beta chains below was sequenced from the same sample in a study of beta chain features in type 1 diabetes. The investigators reverse transcribed all of the isolated RNA, so they sequenced expressed TCRB transcripts. This table comes from immunoSEQ multiplex PCR, and its TCRdb copy is limited to in-frame clones, with some not included. The sample includes 130,000 to 150,000 clones, 6.9% seen only once; the top ten take about 1.4%. Sequenced sample: central memory CD4+ T cells from blood. The receptors here all came from a woman aged 25 to 39 in good health.

The chain has TRBV4-3 and TRBJ1-4; D is undetermined. There are 16 residues in the CDR3. Germline CDR1 LGHNA, CDR2 YSLEER. V gave up 0 bases and J gave up 5 bases, with 13 bases separating them. The chain's CDR3 is CASSQDRGHQNEKLFF. CDR3 coding DNA: TGCGCCAGCAGCCAAGATCGAGGGCACCAAAATGAAAAACTGTTTTTT.

The chain couples TRBV5-1 to TRBJ2-7, with D possibly being TRBD1 (5 bases). The CDR3 has 12 amino acids. The germline V gene encodes CDR1 SGHRS and CDR2 YFSETQ. With 6 bases removed from V and 12 bases from J, the gap between germline ends came to 19 bases. DNA of the CDR3: TGCGCCAGCACCTACGGACAAGGACCACGGTACTTC. This gives the protein CASTYGQGPRYF.

Ten or more counts support this clone. This chain connects TRBV15 to TRBJ2-5; D remains unclear. V dropped 0 bases and J dropped 5 bases, with 10 bases sitting between them. The CDR3 spans 14 residues. CDR1 is LNHNV, CDR2 YYDKDF, per germline (reference sequence). CDR3 nucleotides: TGTGCCACCAGCAGAGATCTGTATGTGGAGACCCAGTACTTC. Translation: CATSRDLYVETQYF.

The rearrangement joins TRBV6-5 to TRBJ1-2, with D unclear. The CDR3 consists of 13 residues. Germline CDR1 MNHEY, CDR2 SVGAGI. Trimming shortened V by 0 bases and J by 6 bases, and 8 bases separated the two germline ends. The CDR3, as DNA: TGTGCCAGCAGTTACTCTCCCGAGGATGGCTACACCTTC. It translates to CASSYSPEDGYTF.

There are a few counts of this clone. An end of the junction does not agree with germline; a read error may underlie this. This chain joins TRBV7-9 and TRBJ2-4, with TRBD2 matching over 16 bases. The germline CDR1 and CDR2 sequences are SEHNR and FQNEAQ (reference sequence). The CDR3 is made up of 16 amino acids. CDR3 nucleotide sequence: TGCGCCAGCAGCCACGGGACTAGCGGGAGGGCCAACATTCAGTACTTC. It is translated as CASSHGTSGRANIQYF.

The table lists this clone with a few counts. This rearrangement joins TRBV7-6 to TRBJ2-5, with a weak D call TRBD2 (6 bases). The CDR3 contains 15 residues. V dropped 3 bases and J dropped 9 bases, with 20 bases sitting between them. Germline V gene data show CDR1 as SGHVS and CDR2 as FNYEAQ. CDR3 sequence: CASSFETGGIGAQYF. The CDR3 nucleotides read TGTGCCAGCAGCTTCGAGACCGGGGGTATTGGGGCCCAGTACTTC.

The chain is built from TRBV9 and TRBJ2-2; 7 bases line up with TRBD1. Losses at the gene ends were 4 bases for V and 6 bases for J; bases not matched to a gene: 12. This CDR3 region has 16 residues. Germline V gene sequence: CDR1 SGDLS, CDR2 YYNGEE. The CDR3 loop reads CASSPHARQGSGELFF. The CDR3 DNA is TGTGCCAGCAGCCCACACGCCCGACAGGGTTCCGGGGAGCTGTTTTTT.

This clone was detected ten times or more. The chain recombines TRBV19 with TRBJ2-7; 11 bases map to TRBD1. Germline values: CDR1 LNHDA, CDR2 SQIVND (reference sequence). This CDR3 is 14 amino acids long. The V gene end was trimmed by 3 bases and the J gene end by 7 bases; junction bases not matched to a gene: 5. CDR3 residues: CASSMGQGVREQYF. The CDR3 bases are TGTGCCAGTAGTATGGGACAGGGGGTGAGGGAGCAGTACTTC.

This rearrangement joins TRBV30 to TRBJ2-5; 7 positions match TRBD1. The CDR3 consists of 15 residues. V was clipped by 2 bases and J by 5 bases; unmatched bases: 11. Per the germline V gene, CDR1 is GTSNPN and CDR2 is SVGIG (reference sequence). The CDR3: CAWSYLTGIGETQYF. CDR3 bases: TGTGCCTGGAGTTATCTGACAGGGATAGGGGAGACCCAGTACTTC.

This clone was counted at least ten times. The chain uses TRBV29-1 and TRBJ1-1; D unclear. Germline CDR1 SQVTM, CDR2 ANQGSEA. This CDR3 comprises 11 residues. For the CDR3, the DNA is TGCAGTACCGGGAGGAACACTGAAGCTTTCTTT. This sequence encodes CSTGRNTEAFF.